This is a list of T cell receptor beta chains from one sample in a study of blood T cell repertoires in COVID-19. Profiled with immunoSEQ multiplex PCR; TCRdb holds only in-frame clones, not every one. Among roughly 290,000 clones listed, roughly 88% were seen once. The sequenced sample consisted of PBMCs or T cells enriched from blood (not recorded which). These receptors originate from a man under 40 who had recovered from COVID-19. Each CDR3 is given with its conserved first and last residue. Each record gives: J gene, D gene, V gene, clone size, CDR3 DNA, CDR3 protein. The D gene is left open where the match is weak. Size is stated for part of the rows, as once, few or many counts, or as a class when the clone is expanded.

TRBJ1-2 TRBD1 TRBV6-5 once TGTGCCAGCAGCCAGGACAGGGGAAGTGGCGGCTACACCTTC CASSQDRGSGGYTF
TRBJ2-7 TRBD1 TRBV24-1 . TGTGCCACCAGTGACCGGGGACAGGGGGTGTCCTACGAGCAGTACTTC CATSDRGQGVSYEQYF
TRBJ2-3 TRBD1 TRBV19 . TGTGCCAGTAGTAGCCCACAGGGGACAGATACGCAGTATTTT CASSSPQGTDTQYF
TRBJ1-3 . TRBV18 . TGTGCCAGCTCACCATCGGACTACTCTGGAAACACCATATATTTT CASSPSDYSGNTIYF
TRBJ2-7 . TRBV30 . TGTGCCTCAAGGGACACCCCCCAGGGCGAGCAGTACTTC CASRDTPQGEQYF
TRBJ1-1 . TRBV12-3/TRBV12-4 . TGTGCCAGCACCATTGGGGGGAGCACTGAAGCTTTCTTT CASTIGGSTEAFF
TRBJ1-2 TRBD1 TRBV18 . TGTGCCAGCTCACCTTCGGGAGGGGGCTTTGGCTACACCTTC CASSPSGGGFGYTF
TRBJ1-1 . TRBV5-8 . TGTGCCAGCAGCTTGGGGCCAGGGTCTGAAGCTTTCTTT CASSLGPGSEAFF
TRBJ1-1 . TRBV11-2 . TGTGCCAGCAGCCCGAGAAACACTGAAGCTTTCTTT CASSPRNTEAFF
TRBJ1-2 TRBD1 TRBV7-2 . TGTGCCAGCGACAGGGACTATGGCTACACCTTC CASDRDYGYTF
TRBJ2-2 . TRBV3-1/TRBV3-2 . TGTGCCAGCAGCCAAGAATGGGGGGCGAACACCGGGGAGCTGTTTTTT CASSQEWGANTGELFF
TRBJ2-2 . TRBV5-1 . TGCGCCAGCAGCTTGTCCAGGGGCCCGCCCACCGGGGAGCTGTTTTTT CASSLSRGPPTGELFF
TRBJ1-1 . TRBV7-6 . TGTGCCAGCAGCTCCCGACAACTTGAAGCTTTCTTT CASSSRQLEAFF
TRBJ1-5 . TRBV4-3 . TGCGCCAGCAGCCAAGATACCGCGAGGGGCAATCAGCCCCAGCATTTT CASSQDTARGNQPQHF
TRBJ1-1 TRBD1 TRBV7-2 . TGTGCCAGCAGCTTAGCGCTGCAGGGGGTCACTGAAGCTTTCTTT CASSLALQGVTEAFF
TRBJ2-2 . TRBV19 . TGTGCCAGTAGAAACAGGGCGAACACCGGGGAGCTGTTTTTT CASRNRANTGELFF
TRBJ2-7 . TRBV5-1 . TGCGCCAGCGAGGGAACAGAGTCCTACGAGCAGTACTTC CASEGTESYEQYF
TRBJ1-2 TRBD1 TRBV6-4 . TGTGCCAGCGGAGATGGACAGGGGAAAGGCTACACCTTC CASGDGQGKGYTF
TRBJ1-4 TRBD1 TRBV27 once TGTGCCAGCAGTTTAAACAGGGGGGGAACTAATGAAAAACTGTTTTTT CASSLNRGGTNEKLFF
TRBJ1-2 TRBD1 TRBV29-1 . TGCAGCGTGGACCCGACAGGGACTAACTATGGCTACACCTTC CSVDPTGTNYGYTF
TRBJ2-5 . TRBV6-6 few TGTGCCAGCAGTTCGGGGGAAGAGACCCAGTACTTC CASSSGEETQYF
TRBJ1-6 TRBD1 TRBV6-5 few TGTGCCAGCAGTTACGCAGGGGGGCCAAATTCACCCCTCCACTTT CASSYAGGPNSPLHF
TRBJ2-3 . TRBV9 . TGTGCCAGCAGCTCACGACAGGCAGATACGCAGTATTTT CASSSRQADTQYF
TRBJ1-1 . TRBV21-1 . TGTGCCAGCAGCAGCGAGGGGGGACAGGGGGCGCGAACTGAAGCTTTCTTT CASSSEGGQGARTEAFF
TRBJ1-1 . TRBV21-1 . TGTGCCAGCAGCAAGGACAGTGGCAAAATGAACACTGAAGCTTTCTTT CASSKDSGKMNTEAFF
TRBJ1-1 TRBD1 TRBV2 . TGTGCCAGCAGTGGGCAGGGGGCTATCACTGAAGCTTTCTTT CASSGQGAITEAFF
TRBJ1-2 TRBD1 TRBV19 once TGTGCCAGCAGGACAGGGGAACCCTATGGCTACACCTTC CASRTGEPYGYTF
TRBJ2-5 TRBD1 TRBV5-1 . TGCGCCAGCAGCTCAGTCCCGGGACAGCAAGAGACCCAGTACTTC CASSSVPGQQETQYF
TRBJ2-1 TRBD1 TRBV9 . TGTGCCAGCAGCGGTCCCCTAAATCCGGGACAGGGGTCCCAGGACTCCTACAATGAGCAGTTCTTC CASSGPLNPGQGSQDSYNEQFF
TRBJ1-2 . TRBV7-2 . TGTGCCAGCAGCTTAGTGATTTATTCCCCATCGGGTGGCTACACCTTC CASSLVIYSPSGGYTF
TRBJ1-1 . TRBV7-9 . TGTGCCAGCAGCCCCCAGGGTGGCACTGAAGCTTTCTTT CASSPQGGTEAFF
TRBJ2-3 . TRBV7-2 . TGTGCCAGCAGCTCCGGGACTAGCACAGATACGCAGTATTTT CASSSGTSTDTQYF
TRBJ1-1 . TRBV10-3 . TGTGCCATCAGTGACCCGCAGGGTGAAGCTTTCTTT CAISDPQGEAFF
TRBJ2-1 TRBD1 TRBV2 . TGTGCGGACAGGGGTGATTCCTACAATGAGCAGTTCTTC CADRGDSYNEQFF
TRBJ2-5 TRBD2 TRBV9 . TGTGCCAGCAGCGTAGGAAGGACTAGCGGACAAGAGACCCAGTACTTC CASSVGRTSGQETQYF
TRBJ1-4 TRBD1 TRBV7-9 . TGTGCCAGCAGCTTAGCAGGGGGCGGCACTAATGAAAAACTGTTTTTT CASSLAGGGTNEKLFF
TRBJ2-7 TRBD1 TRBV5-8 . TGTGCCAGCAGCCCCGGGACAGGGACTTACGAGCAGTACTTC CASSPGTGTYEQYF
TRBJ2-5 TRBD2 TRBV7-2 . TGTGCCAGCAGCGTATCCGGGACTAGCGGGGGGCCACGGGAGACCCAGTACTTC CASSVSGTSGGPRETQYF
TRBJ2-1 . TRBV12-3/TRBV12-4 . TGTGCCAGCAGTTTAGGGGACACTTATGAGCAGTTCTTC CASSLGDTYEQFF
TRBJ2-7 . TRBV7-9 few TGTGCCAGCAGCTTGAGAGAGCAGTACTTC CASSLREQYF
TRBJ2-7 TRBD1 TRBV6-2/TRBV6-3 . TGTGCCAGCAGTATTCGGGACAGGGCCTACGAGCAGTACTTC CASSIRDRAYEQYF
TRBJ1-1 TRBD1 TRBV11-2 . TGTGCCAGCAGCTCGATCCGGGACAGGTTGATGAACACTGAAGCTTTCTTT CASSSIRDRLMNTEAFF
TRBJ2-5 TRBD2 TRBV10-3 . TGTGCCATCGGGCCAGCGGGGCAAGAGACCCAGTACTTC CAIGPAGQETQYF
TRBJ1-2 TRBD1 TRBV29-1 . TGCAGCGTTGAACCCGGGGGACAGTCCCACGGCTACACCTTC CSVEPGGQSHGYTF
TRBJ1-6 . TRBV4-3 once TGCGCCAGCAGCCAAGGGAAGTGGGCCGATTCACCCCTCCACTTT CASSQGKWADSPLHF
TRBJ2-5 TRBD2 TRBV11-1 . TGTGCCAGCAGCGCGGGACTAGCAGAGACCCAGTACTTC CASSAGLAETQYF
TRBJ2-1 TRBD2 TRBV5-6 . TGTGCCAGCAGCAAGACTAGCGGGGGGATCTATAATGAGCAGTTCTTC CASSKTSGGIYNEQFF
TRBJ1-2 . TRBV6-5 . TGTGCCACGACAGCGTATAGGGTTTCGGACTATGGCTACACCTTC CATTAYRVSDYGYTF
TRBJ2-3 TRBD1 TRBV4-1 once TGCGCCAGCAGCCGTTATACGACAGGGGGCGGTTTTGATACGCAGTATTTT CASSRYTTGGGFDTQYF
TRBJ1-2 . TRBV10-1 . TGCGCCAGGGAGGGGGGGGCAGGAGGCTACACCTTC CAREGGAGGYTF
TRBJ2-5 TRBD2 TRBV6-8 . TGTGCCAGGAATAGCGGGGGGTACCAAGAGACCCAGTACTTC CARNSGGYQETQYF